This entry describes one T cell receptor beta chain. The antigen is unknown. Indicated time point: week 11, during vaccination. One vaccine dose held 300 ug of mutant IDH1 20-mer peptide and came with topical imiquimod. This entry is derived from a study of a mutant IDH1 vaccine in newly diagnosed glioma. Study conclusions and caveats: Researchers report vaccine-induced immune responses in approximately 93% of patients.

The assay was immunoSEQ multiplex PCR, and TCRdb's table has in-frame clones only and misses some. The repertoire consists of about 32,000 clones, with around 78% occurring once and the leading ten covering approximately 25%. Trimming pared 5 bases from V and 4 bases from J, leaving 17 bases between. This CDR3 region has 15 residues. The V gene's germline CDR1 is MNHEY and CDR2 SMNVEV (reference sequence). Sequenced material: PBMCs, taken from a glioma patient whose treatment included an IDH1 peptide vaccine. The genes are TRBV27 and TRBJ1-1; D is uncertain. This sequence was found in a man aged 30 to 45 with glioma. CDR3 sequence reads: CASSPRVDWSTEAFF. The CDR3 DNA is TGTGCCAGCAGTCCCCGAGTGGATTGGAGCACTGAAGCTTTCTTT.